These 16 T cell receptor beta chains were all obtained from the same sample, sequenced in a study of PD-1 blockade in classical Hodgkin lymphoma. Time point of the sample: cycle 4 day 1 (C4D1), after 5 to 7 weeks of nivolumab. Every patient had relapsed following autologous stem cell transplantation, and cohorts differed in brentuximab vedotin exposure. TCRdb keeps only in-frame clones here, not all; method: immunoSEQ multiplex PCR. The data contain about 96,000 clones, 90% to 95% of them singletons. The sequencing used peripheral blood mononuclear cells (PBMCs), collected before the fourth cycle of nivolumab. The receptors here all came from a human donor with classical Hodgkin lymphoma.

This clone was seen a single time. This rearrangement joins TRBV29-1 to TRBJ2-5; D remains unclear. V was trimmed by 5 bases and J by 1 base, leaving 5 bases between them. The germline CDR1 and CDR2 sequences are SQVTM and ANQGSEA. This CDR3 has 11 amino acids. The CDR3 DNA follows: TGCAGCGTTCTGGTCCAAGAGACCCAGTACTTC. Encoded protein: CSVLVQETQYF. Full variable domain (missing parts from reference TRBV29-1 and TRBJ2-5): SAVISQKPSRDICQRGTSLTIQCQVDSQVTMMFWYRQQPGQSLTLIATANQGSEATYESGFVIDKFPISRPNLTFSTLTVSNMSPEDSSIYLCSVLVQETQYFGPGTRLLVL.

This chain uses TRBV28 with TRBJ1-5; tentative D call: TRBD1 (5 bases). The length of the CDR3 is 15 residues. Germline V gives CDR1 MDHEN, CDR2 SYDVKM. Trimming took off 5 bases at V and 4 bases at J, with 15 bases between the two ends. The CDR3 is CASSPWGEANQPQHF. CDR3 nucleotides: TGTGCCAGCAGTCCTTGGGGGGAGGCTAATCAGCCCCAGCATTTT.

The chain is built from TRBV5-1 and TRBJ2-7; 9 nucleotides align to TRBD1. Germline CDR1 and CDR2: SGHRS and YFSETQ. V lost 5 bases, J lost 4 bases, and 13 bases stayed unmatched. There are 16 residues in the CDR3. CDR3 residues: CASSWTGDEKLYEQYF. In DNA form, the CDR3 reads TGCGCCAGCAGTTGGACAGGGGATGAAAAACTGTACGAGCAGTACTTC.

This chain uses TRBV11-2 with TRBJ1-1; D is unclear. V shed 4 bases and J shed 10 bases, with 7 bases lying between them. This CDR3 has 10 residues. Looked up from germline, CDR1 is SGHAT and CDR2 is FQNNGV. The CDR3 protein is CASSSPVAFF. The CDR3, as DNA: TGTGCCAGCAGCTCGCCCGTAGCTTTCTTT.

This rearrangement joins TRBV4-1 to TRBJ2-3; 8 bases align to TRBD1. Trimming took 1 base from V and 2 from J; bases not matched to a gene: 11. The CDR3 contains 18 residues. Germline V gene lookup returns CDR1 MGHRA and CDR2 YSYEKL. CDR3: CASSQGIGQGLVTDTQYF. In nucleotides, the CDR3 is TGCGCCAGCAGCCAAGGGATTGGACAGGGATTGGTCACAGATACGCAGTATTTT.

This chain links TRBV4-2 with TRBJ2-5; D is possibly TRBD2 (6 bases). Trimming took 4 bases from V and 1 from J, leaving 13 bases between them. Germline CDR1 reads LGHNA; CDR2 reads YNFKEQ. The CDR3 totals 15 residues. CDR3 loop: CASSPETSSQETQYF. The CDR3 DNA reads TGTGCCAGCAGCCCAGAGACTAGTTCCCAAGAGACCCAGTACTTC.

V gene TRBV5-1 combines with J gene TRBJ2-5; tentative D call: TRBD1 (5 bases). Germline V gives CDR1 SGHRS, CDR2 YFSETQ. V gave up 1 base and J gave up 6 bases, with 13 bases separating them. There are 14 residues in the CDR3. As DNA, the CDR3 is TGCGCCAGCAGCTTGAGCAGGGAAAAAAAGACCCAGTACTTC. It specifies CASSLSREKKTQYF.

This clone was found once. The gene calls are TRBV6-1 and TRBJ1-1, with a tentative D call TRBD1 (5 bases). Trimming cost V 3 bases and J 0 bases, with 17 bases left between them. Germline V gives CDR1 MNHNS, CDR2 SASEGT. The CDR3 is made up of 17 amino acids. CDR3 loop: CASSDFFAGPMNTEAFF. In DNA, the CDR3 is TGTGCCAGCAGTGATTTCTTTGCAGGGCCCATGAACACTGAAGCTTTCTTT.

The chain employs TRBV28 and TRBJ1-5, with 7 bases aligning to TRBD1. Germline V gene lookup returns CDR1 MDHEN and CDR2 SYDVKM. This CDR3 is built from 12 residues. The junction had 5 bases not matched to a gene; V was cut back by 11 bases and J by 4 bases. The CDR3, as DNA: TGTGCCGGAACACAGGGGAATCAGCCCCAGCATTTT. Translating gives CAGTQGNQPQHF.

This clone was picked up a small number of times. The V gene is TRBV19, the J gene TRBJ1-2; 9 nucleotides agree with TRBD1. The CDR3 loop spans 14 amino acids. CDR1 is LNHDA and CDR2 is SQIVND in the germline V gene (reference sequence). V lost 7 bases and J lost 4; bases outside the gene matches: 7. The DNA for the CDR3 is TGTGCCAGTACTAGGACAGGGGAAGCCTATGGCTACACCTTC. Translated, it gives CASTRTGEAYGYTF.

The rearrangement joins TRBV7-9 to TRBJ1-1, with D unclear. Germline lookup yields CDR1 SEHNR and CDR2 FQNEAQ (reference sequence). CDR3 length: 16 amino acids. The V end was cut by 5 bases, the J end by 0 bases, with 16 bases between. Here the CDR3 DNA reads TGTGCCAGCAGCACGCTCCCCCCACACATGAACACTGAAGCTTTCTTT. Residues: CASSTLPPHMNTEAFF. Complete variable domain (other parts from reference TRBV7-9 and TRBJ1-1): DTGVSQNPRHKITKRGQNVTFRCDPISEHNRLYWYRQTLGQGPEFLTYFQNEAQLEKSRLLSDRFSAERPKGSFSTLEIQRTEQGDSAMYLCASSTLPPHMNTEAFFGQGTRLTVV.

Here the CDR3 reads CASSLGFSSYNEQFF. CDR3 DNA: TGTGCCAGCTCACTAGGGTTTAGCTCCTACAATGAGCAGTTCTTC. The chain recombines TRBV18 with TRBJ2-1, with D unresolved. Per the germline V gene, CDR1 is KGHSH and CDR2 is LQKENI. Trimming cost V 4 bases and J 0 bases, with 10 bases left between them. The CDR3 consists of 15 residues.

Details on this clone: Other DNA sequences from this sample encode an identical CDR3 as well. The rearrangement joins TRBV5-1 to TRBJ2-3, with D hard to call. This CDR3 has 13 residues. The V gene lost 1 base and the J gene lost 3 bases, with 6 bases spanning the gap. Looked up from germline, CDR1 is SGHRS and CDR2 is YFSETQ. Here the CDR3 DNA reads TGCGCCAGCAGCTTGTTGCCGACAGATACGCAGTATTTT. Its protein is CASSLLPTDTQYF.

The chain carries TRBV19 and TRBJ2-7; 9 bases are shared with TRBD2. The CDR3 spans 15 residues. Germline CDR1 is LNHDA and CDR2 is SQIVND (reference sequence). The junction had 8 bases not matched to a gene; V was cut back by 2 bases and J by 6 bases. The DNA of the CDR3 is TGTGCCAGTAGTATACTAGCGGGACCGTCGGGCGAGCAGTACTTC. It is translated as CASSILAGPSGEQYF.

Here the CDR3 DNA reads TGTGCCAGCAGCTTAACCGGGACTGCTAGCACAGATACGCAGTATTTT. Its translation: CASSLTGTASTDTQYF. The chain combines TRBV9 with TRBJ2-3; D may be TRBD2 (6 bases). The germline V gene has CDR1 SGDLS and CDR2 YYNGEE. CDR3 size: 16 residues. The V end was cut by 4 bases, the J end by 0 bases, with 15 bases between.

The chain employs TRBV12-2 and TRBJ2-7. TRBV12-2 has pseudogene status. This CDR3 contains 13 residues. Written as DNA, the CDR3 is TGTGCAAGTCGCCGGCCTCGGGGCCGCGAGCAGTACTTC. Translated, it gives CASRRPRGREQYF.